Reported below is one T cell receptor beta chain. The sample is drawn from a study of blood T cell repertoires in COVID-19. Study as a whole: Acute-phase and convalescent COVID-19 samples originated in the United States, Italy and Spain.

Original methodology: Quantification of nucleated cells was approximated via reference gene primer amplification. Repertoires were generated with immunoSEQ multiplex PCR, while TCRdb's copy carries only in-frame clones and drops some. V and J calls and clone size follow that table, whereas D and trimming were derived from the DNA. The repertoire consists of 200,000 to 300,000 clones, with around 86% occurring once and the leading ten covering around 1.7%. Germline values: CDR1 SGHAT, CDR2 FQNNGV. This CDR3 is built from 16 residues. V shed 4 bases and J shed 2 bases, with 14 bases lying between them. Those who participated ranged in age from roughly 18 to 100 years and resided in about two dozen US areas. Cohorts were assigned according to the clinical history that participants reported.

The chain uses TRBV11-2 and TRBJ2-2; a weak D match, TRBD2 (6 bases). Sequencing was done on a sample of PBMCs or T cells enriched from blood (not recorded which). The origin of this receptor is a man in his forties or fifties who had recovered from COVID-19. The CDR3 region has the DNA TGTGCCAGCAGCTCTGTTGGGACTTTTAACACCGGGGAGCTGTTTTTT. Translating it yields CASSSVGTFNTGELFF.